The 11 T cell receptor beta chains given below trace back to one sample, sequenced in a study of neurological immune-mediated disorders. TCRdb re-called the 5' RACE reads through MiXCR, storing one row per CDR3 protein. The sample carries around 40,000 distinct CDR3 sequences, about 12% recorded once. Source material: PBMCs. Every receptor here comes from a female donor in good health.

V usage is TRBV20-1 and J usage is TRBJ2-1; 9 bases agree with TRBD1. CDR1 is DFQATT, CDR2 SNEGSKA, per germline (reference sequence). Germline trimming cut 5 bases from V and 6 bases from J; bases unmatched to any gene: 14. The CDR3 is made up of 16 amino acids. CDR3 nucleotides: TGCAGTGCTCTTCCTCCCACCGGGACAGGGCGCAATGAGCAGTTCTTC. It codes for CSALPPTGTGRNEQFF.

The count of this clonotype is one. The DNA for the CDR3 is TGTGCCAGCAACAAAGATGGGTGTCGGGGGGAGGGCACCGGGGAGCTGTTTTTT. Translated: CASNKDGCRGEGTGELFF. The chain uses TRBV21-1 and TRBJ2-2; no DNA check was done on the table's D call, TRBD2. TRBV21-1 represents a pseudogene. The CDR3 spans 18 residues.

This clonotype appeared many times. The chain has TRBV3-1 and TRBJ2-5; D is possibly TRBD1 (5 bases). Deletions cut 4 bases from V and 4 bases from J, with 10 bases between. CDR3 length equals 13 residues. From germline, CDR1 is LGHDT and CDR2 YNNKEL (reference sequence). The CDR3 sequence is CASSLWTRETQYF. The CDR3 DNA reads as TGTGCCAGCAGCCTATGGACAAGAGAGACCCAGTACTTC.

There are many counts of this clonotype. The chain recombines TRBV6-5 with TRBJ2-7; 7 bases map to TRBD1. With V trimmed by 6 bases and J by 7 bases, 12 bases remained unmatched. Germline CDR1 is MNHEY and CDR2 is SVGAGI. This CDR3 has 14 residues. This CDR3 reads CASSPDRVQWEQYF. In DNA, the CDR3 is TGTGCCAGCAGCCCTGACAGGGTGCAATGGGAGCAGTACTTC.

This clonotype was seen many times. The junction and the germline gene differ at one end; a read error may be behind it. The chain combines TRBV6-5 with TRBJ2-5; TRBD1 is a possible D gene (6 bases). Germline V gene lookup returns CDR1 MNHEY and CDR2 SVGAGI. The CDR3 sequence is 14 residues long. CDR3 protein: CASRIPGAQGTQYF. CDR3 DNA sequence: TGTGCCAGCAGAATCCCAGGGGCCCAAGGGACCCAGTACTTC.

This clonotype was seen ten or more times. This chain joins TRBV20-1 and TRBJ2-1; 9 positions match TRBD2. The length of the CDR3 is 17 residues. V lost 3 bases to trimming and J lost 4 bases; unmatched junction nucleotides: 13. Germline values: CDR1 DFQATT, CDR2 SNEGSKA (reference sequence). The CDR3 reads CSAREEGGGALYNEQFF. The DNA for the CDR3 is TGCAGTGCTAGGGAGGAAGGCGGGGGGGCCTTATACAATGAGCAGTTCTTC.

This clonotype was detected ten times or more. The chain links TRBV2 to TRBJ2-2; D may be TRBD2 (6 bases). The V end lost 2 bases, the J end lost 6 bases, and 22 bases lay between the germline ends. Germline loops: CDR1 SNHLY, CDR2 FYNNEI. CDR3 size: 18 residues. The CDR3 DNA follows: TGTGCCAGCAGTGAATCCCAACAAGGAGGGGAGGTCTCCGGGGAGCTGTTTTTT. This sequence encodes CASSESQQGGEVSGELFF.

This clonotype occurred many times. The J gene is TRBJ2-7, the V gene TRBV19; maybe TRBD1 (5 bases). The CDR3 spans 14 residues. Trimming took off 10 bases at V and 0 bases at J, with 16 bases between the two ends. CDR1 is LNHDA and CDR2 is SQIVND in the germline V gene (reference sequence). CDR3 DNA sequence: TGTGCCACCCGCCCCAGGGCCAGCTCCTACGAGCAGTACTTC. Protein sequence: CATRPRASSYEQYF.

This clonotype was recorded at least ten times. The rearrangement joins TRBV7-2 to TRBJ2-1, with D possibly being TRBD2 (6 bases). With 6 bases removed from V and 4 bases from J, the gap between germline ends came to 16 bases. This CDR3 comprises 15 residues. Germline V gene lookup returns CDR1 SGHTA and CDR2 FQGNSA. CDR3 nucleotide sequence: TGTGCCAGCAGGAAACGGGTCGGGGGATACAATGAGCAGTTCTTC. The encoded protein is CASRKRVGGYNEQFF.

This clonotype occurred many times. The chain has TRBV27 and TRBJ1-1, with D unclear. The CDR3 length is 13 residues. Trimming left V 5 bases short and J 0 bases short, with 7 bases between. Germline V lookup: CDR1 MNHEY, CDR2 SMNVEV (reference sequence). The CDR3 sequence is CASSKTMNTEAFF. The CDR3 region has the DNA TGTGCCAGCAGTAAGACCATGAACACTGAAGCTTTCTTT.

This clonotype was seen repeatedly, ten times or more. The chain joins TRBV20-1 to TRBJ2-1, with 12 bases that match TRBD2. Germline values: CDR1 DFQATT, CDR2 SNEGSKA (reference sequence). The CDR3 runs to 16 residues. Unmatched junction bases numbered 11, after V lost 1 base and J lost 10 bases. The CDR3 is CSARVLAGGPSGEQFF. In nucleotides, the CDR3 is TGCAGTGCTAGAGTCCTAGCGGGAGGGCCCTCGGGGGAGCAGTTCTTC.